Listed below are T cell receptor beta chains from one sample, sequenced in a study of shared clonotypes between healthy human individuals. Sequenced by immunoSEQ multiplex PCR; TCRdb stores in-frame clones only, minus some. This table has millions of clones, 95% appearing once. The source material was naive CD4+ T cells sorted from blood. The receptors come from a man aged 18-30 years in good health. Both conserved end residues are part of each CDR3. The D gene is left open where the match is weak. Only some rows state a clone size, as once, few, many or a class for expanded clones.

J gene: TRBJ1-4; clone size: .; V gene: TRBV6-5; D gene: TRBD1; CDR3 DNA: TGTGCCAGCAGTTATTCGGGACAGTGGTTTGAAAAACTGTTTTTT; CDR3 protein: CASSYSGQWFEKLFF
J gene: TRBJ1-6; clone size: once; V gene: TRBV4-1; D gene: TRBD1; CDR3 DNA: TGCGCCAGCAGCCAAAGAGGAGCAGGGGGAAATTCACCCCTCCACTTT; CDR3 protein: CASSQRGAGGNSPLHF
J gene: TRBJ2-7; clone size: .; V gene: TRBV6-1; D gene: .; CDR3 DNA: TGTGCCAGCAGGAGGGACGGCCCATCTGCCGAGCAGTACTTC; CDR3 protein: CASRRDGPSAEQYF
J gene: TRBJ1-6; clone size: .; V gene: TRBV5-1; D gene: TRBD1; CDR3 DNA: TGCGCCAGCAGCTTGGCCGGGCAGGGGGCCAATTCACCCCTCCACTTT; CDR3 protein: CASSLAGQGANSPLHF
J gene: TRBJ2-3; clone size: .; V gene: TRBV25-1; D gene: .; CDR3 DNA: TGTGCCCCTAATGAGAGGGGGGCAGCTAGCACAGATACGCAGTATTTT; CDR3 protein: CAPNERGAASTDTQYF
J gene: TRBJ2-7; clone size: .; V gene: TRBV7-3; D gene: .; CDR3 DNA: TGTGCCAGCAGCTTAGTTCCTGGCTCCTACGAGCAGTACTTC; CDR3 protein: CASSLVPGSYEQYF
J gene: TRBJ1-5; clone size: .; V gene: TRBV18; D gene: .; CDR3 DNA: TGTGCCAGCTCACGGGCGGAGAATCAGCCCCAGCATTTT; CDR3 protein: CASSRAENQPQHF
J gene: TRBJ2-5; clone size: .; V gene: TRBV5-1; D gene: .; CDR3 DNA: TGCGCCAGCAGCTGGGGATCCCAAGAGACCCAGTACTTC; CDR3 protein: CASSWGSQETQYF
J gene: TRBJ1-6; clone size: .; V gene: TRBV2; D gene: TRBD1; CDR3 DNA: TGTGCCAGCAGTACGGACAGGGGGTATAATTCACCCCTCCACTTT; CDR3 protein: CASSTDRGYNSPLHF
J gene: TRBJ1-5; clone size: .; V gene: TRBV7-2; D gene: .; CDR3 DNA: TGTGCCAGCAGCTTATTGACGGATAGCAATCAGCCCCAGCATTTT; CDR3 protein: CASSLLTDSNQPQHF
J gene: TRBJ2-7; clone size: once; V gene: TRBV10-1; D gene: TRBD1; CDR3 DNA: TGCGCCAGCAGTGACTCCGGGACAGGAGTCTACGAGCAGTACTTC; CDR3 protein: CASSDSGTGVYEQYF
J gene: TRBJ1-4; clone size: .; V gene: TRBV19; D gene: .; CDR3 DNA: TGTGCCAGTAGTGCCCAGGGGAACACTAATGAAAAACTGTTTTTT; CDR3 protein: CASSAQGNTNEKLFF
J gene: TRBJ2-1; clone size: .; V gene: TRBV18; D gene: .; CDR3 DNA: TGTGCCAGCTCACCAGGGGACAATGAGCAGTTCTTC; CDR3 protein: CASSPGDNEQFF